This TCR beta chain derives from a study of shared clonotypes between healthy human individuals. Naive-designated CD8 cells lacked CD45RO, were positively enriched for CCR7, and omitted terminally differentiated effector memory CD45RA+ cells. The CDR3 totals 12 residues. Per germline, CDR1 SGHNT and CDR2 YENEEA. The V end was cut by 4 bases, the J end by 5 bases, with 6 bases between. The method was immunoSEQ multiplex PCR; TCRdb's version includes in-frame clones alone and lacks a portion of them. The sample carries about 590,000 clones, about 95% recorded once. Sample: naive CD8+ T cells sorted from blood. The sequence came from a woman in her thirties in good health. The chain employs TRBV11-3 and TRBJ2-1; D is possibly TRBD1 (5 bases). CDR3 sequence: CASSWGHNEQFF. DNA for the CDR3: TGTGCCAGCAGCTGGGGCCACAATGAGCAGTTCTTC.